Listed below are T cell receptor beta chains from one sample, sequenced in a study of PD-L1 blockade in urothelial cancer. Measured with immunoSEQ multiplex PCR; TCRdb has only the in-frame clones, and not every one. Of 50,000 to 60,000 clones detected, roughly 91% appear once; the ten largest clones hold 2% to 3%. Sequenced material: PBMCs, taken around atezolizumab (anti-PD-L1) treatment. These receptors came from a man between 60 and 75 years old with urothelial cancer. Both conserved end residues are part of each CDR3. A D gene is named only where the DNA matches it firmly. The size of a clone is reported for some rows only, either as once, few or many, or as a class for expanded clones.

TRBJ1-6 NA TRBV7-8 NA CASRSNRARGNSPLHF TGTGCCAGCAGATCCAACAGGGCGCGAGGGAATTCACCCCTCCACTTT
TRBJ2-1 NA TRBV7-9 few CASSPTRTKYNEQFF TGTGCCAGCAGCCCCACCCGGACAAAGTACAATGAGCAGTTCTTC
TRBJ1-2 NA TRBV11-1 NA CASSLRDKSNYGYTF TGTGCCAGCAGCTTAAGGGACAAATCTAACTATGGCTACACCTTC
TRBJ2-2 NA TRBV7-6 NA CASSLLYSTGELFF TGTGCCAGCAGCTTATTGTACAGTACCGGGGAGCTGTTTTTT
TRBJ1-5 NA TRBV30 once CAWSVRGVNQPQHF TGTGCCTGGAGTGTACGGGGGGTCAATCAGCCCCAGCATTTT
TRBJ2-2 NA TRBV6-6 NA CASSYSFAGTGELFF TGTGCCAGCAGTTACTCGTTTGCAGGCACCGGGGAGCTGTTTTTT
TRBJ2-1 TRBD2 TRBV6-5 NA CASSYSLAGGYNEQFF TGTGCCAGCAGTTACTCGCTAGCGGGAGGTTACAATGAGCAGTTCTTC
TRBJ2-5 NA TRBV18 once CASSPRAETQYF TGTGCCAGCTCACCTCGAGCGGAGACCCAGTACTTC
TRBJ2-5 NA TRBV5-1 NA CASSLRSGFDQYF TGCGCCAGCAGCTTAAGGTCAGGGTTCGACCAGTACTTC
TRBJ1-1 NA TRBV6-1 NA CASNIRGLITEAFF TGTGCCAGCAATATACGAGGACTGATAACTGAAGCTTTCTTT
TRBJ2-3 TRBD1 TRBV4-1 NA CASSLGIPGQGRVFSSTDTQYF TGCGCCAGCAGCCTGGGCATCCCGGGACAGGGGAGGGTTTTCTCTAGCACAGATACGCAGTATTTT
TRBJ2-3 TRBD1 TRBV11-2 NA CASSLRVRTGVPDTQYF TGTGCCAGCAGCTTGAGGGTTAGGACAGGGGTGCCAGATACGCAGTATTTT
TRBJ1-6 TRBD1 TRBV7-9 NA CASSTTTGGGQNSPLHF TGTGCCAGCAGCACTACGACAGGGGGCGGACAGAATTCACCCCTCCACTTT
TRBJ2-3 TRBD1 TRBV6-1 NA CASSQGQGARDTQYF TGTGCCAGCAGCCAGGGACAGGGGGCCAGAGATACGCAGTATTTT
TRBJ2-7 TRBD1 TRBV4-1 NA CASSQTGTGIGEQYF TGCGCCAGCAGTCAGACCGGGACAGGGATTGGGGAGCAGTACTTC
TRBJ2-1 TRBD1 TRBV6-1 NA CASKPTGAYDEQFF TGTGCCAGCAAGCCGACAGGGGCCTACGATGAGCAGTTCTTC
TRBJ2-1 TRBD2 TRBV7-3 NA CASSLSGGAKNEQFF TGTGCCAGCAGCTTAAGCGGGGGGGCCAAGAATGAGCAGTTCTTC
TRBJ1-4 NA TRBV28 NA CASSFVGSEKLFF TGTGCCAGCAGTTTCGTTGGGAGTGAAAAACTGTTTTTT
TRBJ2-6 TRBD1 TRBV25-1 NA CASNTGGRSGANVLTF TGTGCCAGCAACACAGGGGGCCGCTCTGGGGCCAACGTCCTGACTTTC
TRBJ2-7 TRBD1 TRBV29-1 NA CSVEDSSGTGYEQYF TGCAGCGTTGAAGATTCGTCCGGGACAGGCTACGAGCAGTACTTC
TRBJ2-1 NA TRBV5-6 NA CASSGAPGSYNEQFF TGTGCCAGCAGCGGGGCCCCGGGTTCCTACAATGAGCAGTTCTTC
TRBJ2-7 TRBD1 TRBV27 NA CASSKTWDRVPEQYF TGTGCCAGCAGTAAAACGTGGGACAGGGTCCCCGAGCAGTACTTC
TRBJ1-2 TRBD1 TRBV2 NA CASSRQGGDYGYTF TGTGCCAGCAGTAGACAGGGCGGGGACTATGGCTACACCTTC
TRBJ2-7 TRBD1 TRBV7-9 few CASSPGAGTGGSEQYF TGTGCCAGCAGCCCGGGGGCCGGGACAGGGGGCTCCGAGCAGTACTTC
TRBJ1-1 NA TRBV7-2 NA CASSNLGGVDTEAFF TGTGCCAGCAGCAACCTGGGGGGAGTGGACACTGAAGCTTTCTTT
TRBJ1-1 NA TRBV7-3 NA CASSLSRQDEAFF TGTGCCAGCAGCTTAAGTAGACAGGATGAAGCTTTCTTT
TRBJ1-1 TRBD1 TRBV19 NA CASTSGTGDAFF TGTGCCAGTACGTCCGGGACAGGGGACGCTTTCTTT
TRBJ2-7 NA TRBV9 NA CASSATGMGEQYF TGTGCCAGCAGCGCGACGGGAATGGGGGAGCAGTACTTC
TRBJ1-1 NA TRBV5-1 NA CASSLGPGAGGTEAFF TGCGCCAGCAGCTTGGGGCCGGGAGCAGGAGGCACTGAAGCTTTCTTT
TRBJ2-7 NA TRBV2 NA CASSEQGWYEQYF TGTGCCAGCAGTGAACAGGGGTGGTACGAGCAGTACTTC
TRBJ2-7 TRBD1 TRBV6-5 NA CASRGTDAYEQYF TGTGCCAGCAGGGGGACAGATGCCTACGAGCAGTACTTC